Following are 13 T cell receptor beta chains from one sample sequenced in a study of blood T cell repertoires in COVID-19. This table comes from immunoSEQ multiplex PCR, and its TCRdb copy is limited to in-frame clones, with some not included. The sample holds approximately 130,000 clones, 87% seen once. Sequenced material: peripheral blood. The receptors were sampled from a man in his fifties or sixties with active COVID-19.

V is TRBV27 and J is TRBJ2-1, with TRBD1 identical over 10 bases. Per germline, CDR1 MNHEY and CDR2 SMNVEV (reference sequence). Trimming removed 6 bases from V and 3 bases from J; junction bases left unmatched: 2. This CDR3 region has 14 residues. The CDR3 DNA is TGTGCCAGCAGCCGGGACAGGGGCTACAATGAGCAGTTCTTC. This encodes CASSRDRGYNEQFF.

The chain joins TRBV19 to TRBJ2-1; 12 nucleotides align to TRBD2. CDR1 is LNHDA, CDR2 SQIVND, per germline (reference sequence). The V and J ends lost 4 bases and 0 bases, in that order; junction bases with no gene match: 10. CDR3 length: 19 residues. The CDR3 coding sequence is TGTGCCAGTAGTACTGGACTAGCGGGGATACTAAGCTCCTACAATGAGCAGTTCTTC. The encoded protein is CASSTGLAGILSSYNEQFF.

The chain recombines TRBV27 with TRBJ1-2; weak D call: TRBD1 (5 bases). V was shortened by 2 bases and J by 1 base, with 11 bases between the two germline ends. CDR3 length equals 15 residues. The germline CDR1 and CDR2 sequences are MNHEY and SMNVEV (reference sequence). CDR3 region: CASSLTKGVNYGYTF. Here the CDR3 DNA reads TGTGCCAGCAGTTTAACCAAAGGGGTTAACTATGGCTACACCTTC.

The chain couples TRBV4-1 to TRBJ2-7, with D possibly TRBD2 on 6 matching bases. The V end lost 0 bases, the J end lost 6 bases, and 15 bases lay between the germline ends. The germline CDR1 and CDR2 sequences are MGHRA and YSYEKL. The CDR3 sequence is 15 residues long. Here the CDR3 reads CASSQDSRGGIEQYF. In DNA, the CDR3 is TGCGCCAGCAGCCAAGATTCGAGAGGCGGGATCGAGCAGTACTTC.

This chain links TRBV11-2 with TRBJ2-3; 9 bases match TRBD2. The CDR3 contains 17 residues. Germline trimming cut 1 base from V and 1 base from J; bases unmatched to any gene: 6. CDR1 is SGHAT, CDR2 FQNNGV, per germline. CDR3 DNA: TGTGCCAGCAGCTTAGCCGGGCGGGGGGGCGGCACAGATACGCAGTATTTT. Amino acid sequence: CASSLAGRGGGTDTQYF.

The rearrangement uses TRBV30 and TRBJ1-1; a weak D match, TRBD1 (6 bases). V was trimmed by 4 bases and J by 5 bases, leaving 11 bases between them. This CDR3 comprises 12 residues. Germline values: CDR1 GTSNPN, CDR2 SVGIG (reference sequence). As DNA, the CDR3 is TGTGCCTGGATGAAGGGGGGGACTGAAGCTTTCTTT. This codes for CAWMKGGTEAFF.

There are a few counts of this clone. This chain connects TRBV2 to TRBJ2-1, with D unclear. CDR1 and CDR2 from the germline V gene are SNHLY and FYNNEI. V lost 3 bases to trimming and J lost 8 bases, with 14 bases between them. The CDR3 consists of 14 residues. CDR3 nucleotides: TGTGCCAGCAGTGATGGCAGTGGTATCGATGAGCAGTTCTTC. Amino acids: CASSDGSGIDEQFF.

This chain uses TRBV9 with TRBJ2-6; weak D call: TRBD1 (7 bases). The CDR3 runs to 17 residues. CDR1 and CDR2 (germline): SGDLS, YYNGEE. Trimming left V 4 bases short and J 0 bases short, with 14 bases between. CDR3 sequence: CASSLRGAGSGANVLTF. In DNA, the CDR3 is TGTGCCAGCAGCCTCAGGGGGGCCGGCTCTGGGGCCAACGTCCTGACTTTC.

This rearrangement joins TRBV7-2 to TRBJ2-3; 11 bases are shared with TRBD2. Losses at the gene ends were 0 bases for V and 5 bases for J; bases not matched to a gene: 10. CDR1 and CDR2 from the germline V gene are SGHTA and FQGNSA. CDR3 size: 18 residues. The CDR3 bases are TGTGCCAGCAGCTTAGCGCCACTAGCGGGGGCCAGGAAAGATACGCAGTATTTT. It codes for CASSLAPLAGARKDTQYF.

The gene calls are TRBV7-2 and TRBJ2-5, with D perhaps matching TRBD1 (5 bases). The CDR3 has 15 residues. Germline V lookup: CDR1 SGHTA, CDR2 FQGNSA. Trimming left V 5 bases short and J 2 bases short, with 15 bases between. As DNA, the CDR3 is TGTGCCAGCAGCAACTCCAAGGGGATGCAAGAGACCCAGTACTTC. It yields the protein CASSNSKGMQETQYF.

This clone was counted a few times. The chain carries TRBV9 and TRBJ2-5; 7 nucleotides match TRBD1. Per the germline V gene, CDR1 is SGDLS and CDR2 is YYNGEE. V was pared by 5 bases and J by 0 bases, with 7 bases of the junction left unmatched. CDR3 length equals 15 residues. CDR3 DNA: TGTGCCAGCAGTGGCCTGGGACAGTACCAAGAGACCCAGTACTTC. Translation: CASSGLGQYQETQYF.

Here the CDR3 reads CASSFGHNSPLHF. The CDR3 DNA is TGTGCCAGCAGTTTTGGCCATAATTCACCCCTCCACTTT. This chain links TRBV27 with TRBJ1-6; D is undetermined. The V end was cut by 3 bases, the J end by 5 bases, with 5 bases between. Germline V lookup: CDR1 MNHEY, CDR2 SMNVEV (reference sequence). CDR3 length: 13 amino acids.

This clone has more than one count but fewer than ten. The gene calls are TRBV15 and TRBJ2-1; no reliable D call. CDR1 and CDR2 (germline): LNHNV, YYDKDF (reference sequence). The ends were cut back, 0 bases at V and 2 bases at J, with 5 bases in the middle. The CDR3 has 14 residues. CDR3 in amino acids: CATSREAAYNEQFF. The DNA of the CDR3 is TGTGCCACCAGCAGAGAGGCAGCCTACAATGAGCAGTTCTTC.